The rows below give T cell receptor beta chains drawn from one sample of a study of T cells in Graves' hyperthyroidism and ophthalmopathy. MiXCR was run by TCRdb on the multiplex PCR reads, yielding one entry per CDR3 protein. Of approximately 500,000 distinct CDR3 sequences in the sample, around 45% were seen once. The sequencing input was peripheral blood or thyroid tissue (not recorded which). These receptor sequences come from a young woman with Graves' hyperthyroidism. The CDR3 runs from the conserved cysteine through the conserved F or W. A D gene is named only where the DNA matches it firmly. Size tells how often a clone was seen (once, few, many) or the class of an expanded clone, and some rows leave it out.

J | V | D | size | DNA | CDR3
TRBJ2-5 | TRBV9 | . | . | TGTGCCAGCAGGCCGACTGGAATCCAAGAGACCCAGTACTTC | CASRPTGIQETQYF
TRBJ1-2 | TRBV2 | . | . | TGTGCCAGCATTAGCCTTGGCTACACCTTC | CASISLGYTF
TRBJ2-2 | TRBV5-1 | . | many | TGCGCCAGCAGCCGGCCGTTCCGGGGGGCAACCGGGGAGCTGTTTTTT | CASSRPFRGATGELFF
TRBJ1-1 | TRBV25-1 | . | . | TGTGCCAGCAGTGAATGGGTTGCGGAGAACACTGAAGCTTTCTTT | CASSEWVAENTEAFF
TRBJ2-5 | TRBV12-3/TRBV12-4 | . | many | TGTGCCAGCAGTTTCAGAGGGACGGGGGAGACCCAGTACTTC | CASSFRGTGETQYF
TRBJ2-7 | TRBV7-9 | . | . | TGTGCCAGCGGCTTAGGGACGGGAACCTACGAGCAGTACTTC | CASGLGTGTYEQYF
TRBJ2-7 | TRBV15 | . | . | TGTGCCACCGGCGACCCGACAGGCGAGCAGTACTTC | CATGDPTGEQYF
TRBJ2-5 | TRBV7-9 | . | . | TGTGCCAGCAGCCCCGTCCGGGGAGAGACCCAGTACTTC | CASSPVRGETQYF
TRBJ2-7 | TRBV25-1 | . | many | TGTGCCAGCAGTGGGACGGAGACGGGGGCCTACGAGCAGTACTTC | CASSGTETGAYEQYF
TRBJ1-3 | TRBV19 | . | many | TGTGCCAGTACTCCCCCTGGAAACACCATATATTTT | CASTPPGNTIYF
TRBJ2-2 | TRBV5-1 | TRBD1 | . | TGCGCCAGCAGCTCCCACCCACAGGGGTACGTAGTGACCGGGGAGCTGTTTTTT | CASSSHPQGYVVTGELFF
TRBJ1-5 | TRBV3-1 | . | many | TGTGCCAGCAGCCAAGACGTGCACCAGCCCCAGCATTTT | CASSQDVHQPQHF
TRBJ2-2 | TRBV7-3 | . | . | TGTGCCAGCAGCGCGAGGGGCCCCCTGGGTGGCGGGGAGCTGTTTTTT | CASSARGPLGGGELFF
TRBJ1-2 | TRBV29-1 | . | many | TGCAGCGACGCGACCCTTAACTATGGCTACACCTTC | CSDATLNYGYTF
TRBJ1-4 | TRBV10-3 | TRBD1 | . | TGTGCCATCAGTGAGCTGGGACAGGGTGAAAAACTGTTTTTT | CAISELGQGEKLFF
TRBJ1-5 | TRBV7-2 | . | . | TGTGCCAGCAGCCAAGATTCAGACAACGGACAGCCCCAGCATTTT | CASSQDSDNGQPQHF
TRBJ2-7 | TRBV7-3 | . | few | TGTGCCAGCAGTCCCGACGGATTTCTCTACGAGCAGTACTTC | CASSPDGFLYEQYF
TRBJ1-6 | TRBV15 | . | many | TGTGCCACCAGCAGAGACAGGGGTGATTCACCCCTCCACTTT | CATSRDRGDSPLHF
TRBJ1-1 | TRBV4-1 | . | . | TGCGCCAGCAGCGTCATGGGACATGACACTGATGCTTTCTTT | CASSVMGHDTDAFF
TRBJ2-5 | TRBV29-1 | . | many | TGCAGCGTTGAAGCGCGGGAATATGAGACCCAGTACTTC | CSVEAREYETQYF
TRBJ2-7 | TRBV20-1 | . | many | TGCAGTGCGCCCTGGGGGGCTCTCTCCTACGAGCAGTACTTC | CSAPWGALSYEQYF
TRBJ1-2 | TRBV15 | . | . | TGCGACAGCCACCCTAACTATGGCTACACCTTC | CDSHPNYGYTF
TRBJ2-2 | TRBV5-1 | TRBD2 | many | TGCGCCAGCAGCTCGGTACTAGCGGGAGTTAACACCGGGGAGCTGTTTTTT | CASSSVLAGVNTGELFF